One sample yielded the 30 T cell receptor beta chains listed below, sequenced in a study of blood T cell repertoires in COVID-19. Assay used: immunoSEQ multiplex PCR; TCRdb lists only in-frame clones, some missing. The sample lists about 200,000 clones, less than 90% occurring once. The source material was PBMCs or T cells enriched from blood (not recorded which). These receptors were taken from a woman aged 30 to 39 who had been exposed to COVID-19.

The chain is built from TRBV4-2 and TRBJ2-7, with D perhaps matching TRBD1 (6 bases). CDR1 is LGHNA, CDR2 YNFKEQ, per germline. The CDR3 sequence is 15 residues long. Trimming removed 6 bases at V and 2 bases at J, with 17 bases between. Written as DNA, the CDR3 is TGTGCCAGCAGTCTAGAAGACAGGCCAGCCTACGAGCAGTACTTC. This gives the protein CASSLEDRPAYEQYF.

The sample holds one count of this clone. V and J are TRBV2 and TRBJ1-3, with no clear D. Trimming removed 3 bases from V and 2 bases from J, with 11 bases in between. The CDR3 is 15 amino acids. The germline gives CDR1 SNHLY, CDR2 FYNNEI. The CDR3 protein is CASSDLEQTGNTIYF. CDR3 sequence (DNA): TGTGCCAGCAGTGATTTGGAACAGACTGGAAACACCATATATTTT.

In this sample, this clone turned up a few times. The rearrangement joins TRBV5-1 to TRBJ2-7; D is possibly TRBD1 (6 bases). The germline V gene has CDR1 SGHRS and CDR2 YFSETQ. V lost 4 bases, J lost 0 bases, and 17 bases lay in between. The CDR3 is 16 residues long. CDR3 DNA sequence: TGCGCCAGCAGCCCGAGCATACAGGGCATCTCCTACGAGCAGTACTTC. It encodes CASSPSIQGISYEQYF. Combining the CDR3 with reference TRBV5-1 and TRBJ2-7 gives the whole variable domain KAGVTQTPRYLIKTRGQQVTLSCSPISGHRSVSWYQQTPGQGLQFLFEYFSETQRNKGNFPGRFSGRQFSNSRSEMNVSTLELGDSALYLCASSPSIQGISYEQYFGPGTRLTVT.

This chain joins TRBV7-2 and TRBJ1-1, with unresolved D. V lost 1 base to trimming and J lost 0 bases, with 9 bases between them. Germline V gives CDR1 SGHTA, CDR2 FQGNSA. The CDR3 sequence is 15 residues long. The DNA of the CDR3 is TGTGCCAGCAGCTTAGGAGCGGGTCTGAACACTGAAGCTTTCTTT. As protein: CASSLGAGLNTEAFF.

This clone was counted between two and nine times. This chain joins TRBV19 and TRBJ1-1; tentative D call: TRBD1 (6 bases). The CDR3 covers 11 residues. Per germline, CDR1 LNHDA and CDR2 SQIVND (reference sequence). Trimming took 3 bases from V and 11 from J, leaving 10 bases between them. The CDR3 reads CASSIGQGAFF. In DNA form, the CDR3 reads TGTGCCAGTAGTATCGGCCAGGGGGCTTTCTTT.

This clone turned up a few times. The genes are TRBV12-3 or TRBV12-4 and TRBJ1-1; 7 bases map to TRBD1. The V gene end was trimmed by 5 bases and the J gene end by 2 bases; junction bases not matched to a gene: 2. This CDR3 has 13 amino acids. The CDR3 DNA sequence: TGTGCCAGCAGTAGACAGGGTAACACTGAAGCTTTCTTT. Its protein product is CASSRQGNTEAFF.

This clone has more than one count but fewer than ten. CDR3 protein: CASSLRQIYGYTF. In DNA, the CDR3 is TGTGCCAGTAGTTTAAGACAGATCTATGGCTACACCTTC. This chain links TRBV19 with TRBJ1-2; D may be TRBD1 (5 bases). V gave up 5 bases and J gave up 4 bases, with 11 bases separating them. The CDR3 is 13 residues long. Germline V gene lookup returns CDR1 LNHDA and CDR2 SQIVND (reference sequence).

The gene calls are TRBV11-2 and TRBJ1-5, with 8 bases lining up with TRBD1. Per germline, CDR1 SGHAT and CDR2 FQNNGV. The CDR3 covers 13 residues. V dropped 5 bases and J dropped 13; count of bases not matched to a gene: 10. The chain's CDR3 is CASSLRDRTEQHF. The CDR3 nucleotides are TGTGCCAGCAGCCTCCGGGACAGGACCGAACAGCATTTT.

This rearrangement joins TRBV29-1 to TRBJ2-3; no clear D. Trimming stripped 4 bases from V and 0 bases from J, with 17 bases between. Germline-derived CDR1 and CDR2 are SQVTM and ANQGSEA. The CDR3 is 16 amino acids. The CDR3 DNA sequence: TGCAGCGTTGTGGGTTACTCGCAGACTAGCACAGATACGCAGTATTTT. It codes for CSVVGYSQTSTDTQYF.

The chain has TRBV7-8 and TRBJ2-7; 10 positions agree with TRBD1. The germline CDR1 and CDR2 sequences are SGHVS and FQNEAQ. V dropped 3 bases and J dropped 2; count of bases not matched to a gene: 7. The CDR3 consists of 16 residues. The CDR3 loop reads CASSLDGQGETYEQYF. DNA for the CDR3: TGTGCCAGCAGCTTGGACGGACAGGGGGAAACCTACGAGCAGTACTTC.

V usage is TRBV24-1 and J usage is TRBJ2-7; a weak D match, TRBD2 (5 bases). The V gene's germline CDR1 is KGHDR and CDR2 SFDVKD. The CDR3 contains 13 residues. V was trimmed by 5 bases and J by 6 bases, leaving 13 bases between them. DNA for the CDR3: TGTGCCACCAGTGGGGCAAAAGGGAGCGAGCAGTACTTC. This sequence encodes CATSGAKGSEQYF.

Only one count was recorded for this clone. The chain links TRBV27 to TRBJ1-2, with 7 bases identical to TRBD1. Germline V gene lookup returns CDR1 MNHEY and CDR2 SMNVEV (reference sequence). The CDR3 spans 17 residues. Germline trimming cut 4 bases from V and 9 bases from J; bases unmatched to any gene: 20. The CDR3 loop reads CASSSRPDDRVSRSYTF. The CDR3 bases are TGTGCCAGCAGTTCCCGCCCGGATGACAGGGTGAGTCGAAGCTACACCTTC.

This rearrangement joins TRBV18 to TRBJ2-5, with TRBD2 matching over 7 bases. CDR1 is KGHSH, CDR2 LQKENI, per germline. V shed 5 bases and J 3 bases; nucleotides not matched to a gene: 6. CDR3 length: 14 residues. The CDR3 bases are TGTGCCAGCTCAAGCCAGCGGGGTAAAGAGACCCAGTACTTC. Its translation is CASSSQRGKETQYF.

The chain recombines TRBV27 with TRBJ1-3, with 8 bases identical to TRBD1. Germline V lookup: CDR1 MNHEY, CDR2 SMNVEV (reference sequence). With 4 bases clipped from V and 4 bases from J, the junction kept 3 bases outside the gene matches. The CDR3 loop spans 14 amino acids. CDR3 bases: TGTGCCAGCAGTTCCCAGGGGGCCGGAAACACCATATATTTT. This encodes CASSSQGAGNTIYF.

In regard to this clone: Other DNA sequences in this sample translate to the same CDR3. CDR3 protein: CASSPGDTEAFF. CDR3 bases: TGTGCCAGCAGCCCCGGGGACACTGAAGCTTTCTTT. This rearrangement joins TRBV9 to TRBJ1-1; D is uncertain. Trimming shortened V by 4 bases and J by 3 bases, and 7 bases separated the two germline ends. Germline values: CDR1 SGDLS, CDR2 YYNGEE. The CDR3 contains 12 residues.

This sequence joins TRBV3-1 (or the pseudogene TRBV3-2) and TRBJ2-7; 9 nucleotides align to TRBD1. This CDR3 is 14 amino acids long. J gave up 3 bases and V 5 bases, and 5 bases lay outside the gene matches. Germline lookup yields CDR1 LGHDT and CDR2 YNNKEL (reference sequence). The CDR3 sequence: CASSWGQGIYEQYF. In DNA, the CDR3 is TGTGCCAGCAGCTGGGGACAGGGAATCTACGAGCAGTACTTC.

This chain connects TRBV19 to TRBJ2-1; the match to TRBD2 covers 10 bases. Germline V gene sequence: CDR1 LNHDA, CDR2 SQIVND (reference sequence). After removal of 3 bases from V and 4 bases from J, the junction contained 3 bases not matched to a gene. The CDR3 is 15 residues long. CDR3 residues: CASSIERGGYNEQFF. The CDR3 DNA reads TGTGCCAGTAGTATCGAGCGGGGGGGATACAATGAGCAGTTCTTC.

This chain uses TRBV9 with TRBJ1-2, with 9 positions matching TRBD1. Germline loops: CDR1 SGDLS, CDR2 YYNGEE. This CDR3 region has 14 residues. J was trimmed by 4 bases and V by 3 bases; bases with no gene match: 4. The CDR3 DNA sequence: TGTGCCAGCAGCGAGGGACAGGGAAGCTATGGCTACACCTTC. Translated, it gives CASSEGQGSYGYTF.

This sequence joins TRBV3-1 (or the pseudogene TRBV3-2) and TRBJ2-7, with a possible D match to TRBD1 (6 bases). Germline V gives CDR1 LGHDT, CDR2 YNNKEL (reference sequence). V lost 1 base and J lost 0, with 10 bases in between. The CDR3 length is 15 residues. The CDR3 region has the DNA TGTGCCAGCAGCCAAGGGCAGGGGTTCTCCTACGAGCAGTACTTC. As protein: CASSQGQGFSYEQYF.

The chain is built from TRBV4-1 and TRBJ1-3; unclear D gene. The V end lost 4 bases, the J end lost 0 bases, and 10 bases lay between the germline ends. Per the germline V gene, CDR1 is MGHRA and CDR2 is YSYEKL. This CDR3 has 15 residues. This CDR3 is CASSLFTSSGNTIYF. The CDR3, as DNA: TGCGCCAGCAGCCTGTTCACCAGCTCTGGAAACACCATATATTTT.

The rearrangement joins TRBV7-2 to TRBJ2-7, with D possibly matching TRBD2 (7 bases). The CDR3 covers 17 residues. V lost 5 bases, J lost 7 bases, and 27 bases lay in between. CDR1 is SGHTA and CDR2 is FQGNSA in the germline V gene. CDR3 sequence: CASSPNYRGAPGGEQYF. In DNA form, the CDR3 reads TGTGCCAGCAGCCCCAATTACCGGGGGGCGCCTGGTGGAGAGCAGTACTTC.

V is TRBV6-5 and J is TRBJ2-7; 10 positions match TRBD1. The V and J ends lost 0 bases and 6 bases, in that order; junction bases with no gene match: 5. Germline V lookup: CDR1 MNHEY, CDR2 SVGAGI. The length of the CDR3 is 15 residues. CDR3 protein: CASSYSNDRGPEQYF. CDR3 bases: TGTGCCAGCAGTTACTCGAACGACAGGGGGCCCGAGCAGTACTTC.

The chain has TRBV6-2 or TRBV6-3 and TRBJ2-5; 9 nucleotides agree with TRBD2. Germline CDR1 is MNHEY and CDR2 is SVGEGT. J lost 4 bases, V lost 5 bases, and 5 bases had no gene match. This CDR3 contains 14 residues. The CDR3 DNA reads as TGTGCCAGCAGTCGGCGGGGGGGCCGAGAGACCCAGTACTTC. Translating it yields CASSRRGGRETQYF.

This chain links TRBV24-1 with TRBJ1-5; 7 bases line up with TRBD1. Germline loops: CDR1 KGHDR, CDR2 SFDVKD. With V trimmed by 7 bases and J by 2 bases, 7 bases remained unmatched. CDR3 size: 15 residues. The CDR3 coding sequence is TGTGCCACCAGGGGTGAGGGACAGCGCAATCAGCCCCAGCATTTT. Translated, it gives CATRGEGQRNQPQHF.

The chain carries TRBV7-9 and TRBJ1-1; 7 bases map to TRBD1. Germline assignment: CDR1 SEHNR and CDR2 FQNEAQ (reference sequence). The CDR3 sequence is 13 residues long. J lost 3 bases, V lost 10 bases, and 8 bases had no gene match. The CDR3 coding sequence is TGTGCCACCAAGCTACAGGGGTACACTGAAGCTTTCTTT. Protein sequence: CATKLQGYTEAFF.

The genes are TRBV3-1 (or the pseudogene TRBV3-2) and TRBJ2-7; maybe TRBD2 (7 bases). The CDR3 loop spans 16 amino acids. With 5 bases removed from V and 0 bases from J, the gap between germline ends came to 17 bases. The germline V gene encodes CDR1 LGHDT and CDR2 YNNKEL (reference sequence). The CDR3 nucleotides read TGTGCCAGCAGCGCGTGGGGGGGCTTGAGCTCCTACGAGCAGTACTTC. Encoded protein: CASSAWGGLSSYEQYF.

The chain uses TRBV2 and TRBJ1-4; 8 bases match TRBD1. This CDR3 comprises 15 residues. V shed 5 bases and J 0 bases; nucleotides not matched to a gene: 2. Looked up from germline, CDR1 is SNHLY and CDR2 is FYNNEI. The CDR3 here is CASSPQGATNEKLFF. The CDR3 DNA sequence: TGTGCCAGCAGTCCACAGGGGGCAACTAATGAAAAACTGTTTTTT.

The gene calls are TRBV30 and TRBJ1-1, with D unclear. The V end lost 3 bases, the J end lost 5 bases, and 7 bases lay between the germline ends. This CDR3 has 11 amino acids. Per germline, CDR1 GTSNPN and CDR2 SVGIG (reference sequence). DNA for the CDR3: TGTGCCTGGAGCTACGGGACTGAAGCTTTCTTT. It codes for CAWSYGTEAFF.

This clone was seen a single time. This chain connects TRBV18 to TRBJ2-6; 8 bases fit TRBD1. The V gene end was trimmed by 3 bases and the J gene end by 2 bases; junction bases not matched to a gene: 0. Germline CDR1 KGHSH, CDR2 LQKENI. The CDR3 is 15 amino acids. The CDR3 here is CASSPGQAGANVLTF. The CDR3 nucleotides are TGTGCCAGCTCACCGGGACAGGCTGGGGCCAACGTCCTGACTTTC.

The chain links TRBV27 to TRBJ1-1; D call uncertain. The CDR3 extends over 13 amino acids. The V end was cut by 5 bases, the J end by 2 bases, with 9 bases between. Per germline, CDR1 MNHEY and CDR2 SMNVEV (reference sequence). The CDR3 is CASSLDRNTEAFF. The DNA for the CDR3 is TGTGCCAGCAGTCTAGACCGAAACACTGAAGCTTTCTTT.